Below are 30 T cell receptor beta chains sequenced from a single sample in a study of blood T cell repertoires in COVID-19. Clones were read by immunoSEQ multiplex PCR, and TCRdb kept only the in-frame ones, dropping some. The sample contains hundreds of thousands of clones, roughly 90% of which appear only once. The sequencing input was PBMCs or T cells enriched from blood (not recorded which). The receptor source for this set is a woman in her twenties or thirties who had recovered from COVID-19.

The genes are TRBV28 and TRBJ2-2; perhaps TRBD1 as D (5 bases). The CDR3 extends over 17 amino acids. Germline CDR1 reads MDHEN; CDR2 reads SYDVKM. The germline V and J ends were trimmed by 5 bases and 1 base, with 17 bases remaining between them. CDR3 region: CASSHRAGQGNTGELFF. The CDR3 bases are TGTGCCAGCAGTCACAGAGCCGGGCAGGGGAACACCGGGGAGCTGTTTTTT.

The rearrangement uses TRBV6-4 and TRBJ2-1, with TRBD1 matching over 9 bases. The J segment lost 4 bases and the V segment lost 6 bases, leaving 16 bases of the junction unmatched. CDR1 and CDR2 (germline): MRHNA, SNTAGT. This CDR3 comprises 18 residues. CDR3 protein: CASSPSTTGTGIYNEQFF. As DNA, the CDR3 is TGTGCCAGCAGCCCTTCTACAACCGGGACAGGGATATACAATGAGCAGTTCTTC.

The V gene is TRBV6-6, the J gene TRBJ1-2; TRBD1 is a possible D gene (5 bases). The CDR3 has 14 amino acids. The germline gives CDR1 MNHNY, CDR2 SVGAGI (reference sequence). Trimming shortened V by 3 bases and J by 1 base, and 9 bases separated the two germline ends. CDR3 residues: CASSYPGGNYGYTF. The CDR3 coding sequence is TGTGCCAGCAGTTATCCCGGGGGTAACTATGGCTACACCTTC.

J is TRBJ1-1 and V is TRBV10-3; D may be TRBD1 (6 bases). V was clipped by 0 bases and J by 3 bases, with 14 bases between them. This CDR3 has 16 amino acids. Germline assignment: CDR1 ENHRY and CDR2 SYGVKD. DNA of the CDR3: TGTGCCATCAGTGAGTCTGCCGGACAGAAATACACTGAAGCTTTCTTT. Its protein product is CAISESAGQKYTEAFF.

The J gene is TRBJ1-2, the V gene TRBV4-2, with 7 nucleotides matching TRBD1. The germline CDR1 and CDR2 sequences are LGHNA and YNFKEQ. The CDR3 length is 15 residues. The V segment lost 1 base and the J segment 2 bases; nucleotides outside the gene matches: 4. DNA for the CDR3: TGTGCCAGCAGCCAAGGCCAGGGGGTGAACTATGGCTACACCTTC. Protein sequence: CASSQGQGVNYGYTF.

V is TRBV18 and J is TRBJ2-5, with D tentatively TRBD2 (6 bases). The length of the CDR3 is 15 residues. From germline, CDR1 is KGHSH and CDR2 LQKENI. Trimming left V 3 bases short and J 5 bases short, with 16 bases between. The DNA for the CDR3 is TGTGCCAGCTCACCTTACTTAGCGGACATGGAGACCCAGTACTTC. Translated: CASSPYLADMETQYF.

The gene calls are TRBV9 and TRBJ2-7; tentatively, D is TRBD2 (6 bases). V lost 1 base and J 0 bases, leaving 11 bases between the germline ends. Germline lookup yields CDR1 SGDLS and CDR2 YYNGEE. CDR3 length: 15 residues. CDR3: CASSVTAGSSYEQYF. CDR3 DNA: TGTGCCAGCAGCGTAACTGCGGGAAGCTCCTACGAGCAGTACTTC.

This clone was detected a few times. V usage is TRBV19 and J usage is TRBJ1-6, with 9 bases aligning to TRBD1. V shed 5 bases, J shed 10 bases, and the junction held 6 bases outside the gene matches. CDR3 length equals 14 residues. The germline gives CDR1 LNHDA, CDR2 SQIVND (reference sequence). CDR3 region: CASSAGTGTSPLHF. As DNA, the CDR3 is TGTGCCAGTAGTGCGGGGACAGGGACCTCACCCCTCCACTTT.

The table lists this clone with a few counts. This chain uses TRBV12-3 or TRBV12-4 with TRBJ1-1; D gene unclear. The CDR3 extends over 13 amino acids. The ends were cut back, 0 bases at V and 6 bases at J, with 8 bases in the middle. This CDR3 reads CASSLAWRAEAFF. In nucleotides, the CDR3 is TGTGCCAGCAGTTTAGCGTGGCGGGCTGAAGCTTTCTTT.

This sequence joins TRBV2 and TRBJ2-2, with a weak D call TRBD1 (6 bases). Germline lookup yields CDR1 SNHLY and CDR2 FYNNEI. This CDR3 has 15 residues. Trimming cost V 8 bases and J 1 base, with 14 bases left between them. DNA for the CDR3: TGTGCCAGCTGGGACACTCGAAGGAACACCGGGGAGCTGTTTTTT. This codes for CASWDTRRNTGELFF.

The rearrangement uses TRBV11-1 and TRBJ2-5; TRBD1 aligns across 7 bases. Germline values: CDR1 SGHAT, CDR2 FQDESV (reference sequence). The CDR3 totals 15 residues. J was trimmed by 5 bases and V by 2 bases; bases with no gene match: 8. The CDR3 sequence: CASSLLRGRSETQYF. Here the CDR3 DNA reads TGTGCCAGCAGCTTATTGAGGGGGCGATCCGAGACCCAGTACTTC. Using reference TRBV11-1 and TRBJ2-5 for the parts outside the CDR3, the full variable domain is EAEVAQSPRYKITEKSQAVAFWCDPISGHATLYWYRQILGQGPELLVQFQDESVVDDSQLPKDRFSAERLKGVDSTLKIQPAELGDSAMYLCASSLLRGRSETQYFGPGTRLLVL.

The genes are TRBV7-9 and TRBJ1-5, with D unresolved. Germline loops: CDR1 SEHNR, CDR2 FQNEAQ (reference sequence). The CDR3 loop spans 15 amino acids. V lost 5 bases and J 4 bases, leaving 15 bases between the germline ends. CDR3 nucleotide sequence: TGTGCCAGCAGCCCAGCAGGCAGCCTTAATCAGCCCCAGCATTTT. Protein product: CASSPAGSLNQPQHF.

The rearrangement joins TRBV2 to TRBJ2-5, with 10 positions matching TRBD2. The ends lost 3 bases at V and 6 bases at J; junction bases unmatched: 7. CDR3 length: 15 residues. The germline CDR1 and CDR2 sequences are SNHLY and FYNNEI. As DNA, the CDR3 is TGTGCCAGCAGTGAGGGGAGCGGGGGGGCCCAGACCCAGTACTTC. Translation: CASSEGSGGAQTQYF.

This chain connects TRBV18 to TRBJ1-6; 7 nucleotides align to TRBD1. The trim removed 6 bases at V and 7 bases at J, leaving 9 bases unmatched. This CDR3 is built from 15 residues. The V gene's germline CDR1 is KGHSH and CDR2 LQKENI. CDR3: CASSRDGQANSPLHF. The CDR3 nucleotides are TGTGCCAGCTCCCGAGACGGACAGGCAAATTCACCCCTCCACTTT.

The chain couples TRBV5-5 to TRBJ2-7, with a possible D match to TRBD1 (6 bases). This CDR3 has 14 residues. Germline-derived CDR1 and CDR2 are SGHKS and YYEKEE (reference sequence). V was trimmed by 0 bases and J by 3 bases, leaving 10 bases between them. The CDR3 DNA follows: TGTGCCAGCAGCTTGGCAGGGGCTATCTACGAGCAGTACTTC. Amino acids: CASSLAGAIYEQYF.

The V call is TRBV15, the J call TRBJ1-2; 7 bases align to TRBD1. The CDR3 covers 16 residues. CDR1 is LNHNV and CDR2 is YYDKDF in the germline V gene (reference sequence). V gave up 0 bases and J gave up 6 bases; unmatched junction bases: 10. The DNA of the CDR3 is TGTGCCACCAGCAGAGATCTGGAGGGGGCAGTAGATGGCTACACCTTC. Residues: CATSRDLEGAVDGYTF.

As DNA, the CDR3 is TGTGCCAGCAGCTTAGAACAGGGGGGGACCAGCTCCTACAATGAGCAGTTCTTC. It codes for CASSLEQGGTSSYNEQFF. The chain joins TRBV11-3 to TRBJ2-1; TRBD1 might be the D (8 bases). CDR3 length equals 18 residues. From germline, CDR1 is SGHNT and CDR2 YENEEA. V was shortened by 0 bases and J by 0 bases, with 15 bases between the two germline ends.

This chain uses TRBV7-2 with TRBJ2-1; 13 bases are shared with TRBD2. This CDR3 comprises 15 residues. Losses at the gene ends were 4 bases for V and 12 bases for J; bases not matched to a gene: 9. The germline V gene encodes CDR1 SGHTA and CDR2 FQGNSA. The CDR3 reads CASSYSGTSGDGQFF. The CDR3 DNA follows: TGTGCCAGCAGCTACTCCGGGACTAGCGGGGACGGGCAGTTCTTC.

V usage is TRBV5-1 and J usage is TRBJ2-3; D is undetermined. The CDR3 consists of 16 residues. Germline CDR1 is SGHRS and CDR2 is YFSETQ. The V gene lost 3 bases and the J gene lost 1 base, with 15 bases spanning the gap. CDR3 DNA: TGCGCCAGCAGCTACCCACGGCTTCAGGGCACAGATACGCAGTATTTT. Translation: CASSYPRLQGTDTQYF.

The rearrangement links TRBV7-2 to TRBJ2-1, with 7 bases fitting TRBD2. This CDR3 has 15 residues. J was trimmed by 0 bases and V by 6 bases; bases with no gene match: 5. Germline CDR1 and CDR2: SGHTA and FQGNSA. CDR3 protein: CASSPSGDSYNEQFF. For the CDR3, the DNA is TGTGCCAGCAGTCCGAGCGGGGACTCCTACAATGAGCAGTTCTTC. Drawing the rest from reference TRBV7-2 and TRBJ2-1, the complete variable domain is GAGVSQSPSNKVTEKGKDVELRCDPISGHTALYWYRQSLGQGLEFLIYFQGNSAPDKSGLPSDRFSAERTGGSVSTLTIQRTQQEDSAVYLCASSPSGDSYNEQFFGPGTRLTVL.

The chain carries TRBV7-9 and TRBJ2-3, with 11 bases identical to TRBD1. Germline trimming cut 5 bases from V and 6 bases from J; bases unmatched to any gene: 10. Germline values: CDR1 SEHNR, CDR2 FQNEAQ (reference sequence). CDR3 length: 16 amino acids. CDR3 residues: CASSDGQGASWDTQYF. CDR3 bases: TGTGCCAGCAGCGATGGACAGGGGGCGTCTTGGGATACGCAGTATTTT.

This chain uses TRBV29-1 with TRBJ1-2; D ambiguous. CDR3 length: 11 amino acids. Germline assignment: CDR1 SQVTM and CDR2 ANQGSEA. Trimming took 4 bases from V and 5 from J, leaving 8 bases between them. CDR3 loop: CSVVTAYGYTF. The CDR3 coding sequence is TGCAGCGTTGTAACAGCTTATGGCTACACCTTC.

The rearrangement links TRBV28 to TRBJ2-1; the match to TRBD2 covers 10 bases. Germline CDR1 and CDR2: MDHEN and SYDVKM. V dropped 7 bases and J dropped 6; count of bases not matched to a gene: 27. CDR3 size: 21 residues. The CDR3 DNA sequence: TGTGCCAGCACCACTAGGGGGGACAGGTCCTACTCTAGCGGGGGATCCAATGAGCAGTTCTTC. This sequence encodes CASTTRGDRSYSSGGSNEQFF.

This chain links TRBV7-9 with TRBJ2-3; D is ambiguous. Trimming left V 6 bases short and J 2 bases short, with 18 bases between. CDR3 length: 16 amino acids. Germline V gene data show CDR1 as SEHNR and CDR2 as FQNEAQ (reference sequence). The CDR3 region has the DNA TGTGCCAGCAGTCAAGACTTACAAGGCTTCACAGATACGCAGTATTTT. Its translation is CASSQDLQGFTDTQYF.

The genes are TRBV14 and TRBJ1-2, with D maybe TRBD1 (5 bases). Trimming removed 6 bases from V and 0 bases from J, with 8 bases in between. The CDR3 contains 13 residues. Germline values: CDR1 SGHDN, CDR2 FVKESK. Written as DNA, the CDR3 is TGTGCCAGCAGTCGACAGCCTAACTATGGCTACACCTTC. This codes for CASSRQPNYGYTF.

The chain recombines TRBV3-1 (or the pseudogene TRBV3-2) with TRBJ1-1; the match to TRBD1 covers 7 bases. The J segment lost 5 bases and the V segment lost 0 bases, leaving 6 bases of the junction unmatched. Germline V gives CDR1 LGHDT, CDR2 YNNKEL (reference sequence). The length of the CDR3 is 15 residues. The CDR3, as DNA: TGTGCCAGCAGCCAAGATTTTGCAGGGGGTACTGAAGCTTTCTTT. It codes for CASSQDFAGGTEAFF.

A single count supports this clone. The V gene is TRBV9, the J gene TRBJ2-1, with 12 bases that match TRBD2. The CDR3 length is 16 residues. Germline CDR1 is SGDLS and CDR2 is YYNGEE. V gave up 4 bases and J gave up 6 bases; unmatched junction bases: 8. Written as DNA, the CDR3 is TGTGCCAGCAGCCCCCCGGGACTAGCGGGTTTCAATGAGCAGTTCTTC. It yields the protein CASSPPGLAGFNEQFF.

The V and J genes are TRBV5-1 and TRBJ2-3, with 8 nucleotides matching TRBD1. Germline V gene data show CDR1 as SGHRS and CDR2 as YFSETQ. The trim removed 0 bases at V and 0 bases at J, leaving 3 bases unmatched. This CDR3 is 16 amino acids long. The CDR3 spells CASSLGQGMSTDTQYF. The CDR3, as DNA: TGCGCCAGCAGCTTGGGACAGGGGATGAGCACAGATACGCAGTATTTT.

V is TRBV7-9 and J is TRBJ2-3, with TRBD2 matching 9 bases. This CDR3 spans 18 amino acids. Germline V gives CDR1 SEHNR, CDR2 FQNEAQ (reference sequence). The V gene end was trimmed by 5 bases and the J gene end by 2 bases; junction bases not matched to a gene: 14. The CDR3 coding sequence is TGTGCCAGCAGCATCCCCGCGGGGCGGGAGGGCGCCACAGATACGCAGTATTTT. Translation gives CASSIPAGREGATDTQYF.

The genes are TRBV28 and TRBJ1-5; no reliable D call. Germline CDR1 MDHEN, CDR2 SYDVKM. The V end lost 7 bases, the J end lost 9 bases, and 13 bases lay between the germline ends. The CDR3 runs to 12 residues. The chain's CDR3 is CASKLSGSPQHF. In nucleotides, the CDR3 is TGTGCCAGCAAGCTCTCCGGGTCGCCCCAGCATTTT.